This TCR beta chain was captured by sequencing in a study of T cell responses to AZD1222 COVID-19 vaccine. Libraries were prepared by immunoSEQ multiplex PCR; TCRdb keeps only in-frame clonotypes and omits some of them. The repertoire has 90,000 to 140,000 clones, 82% of them found once; the top ten carry less than 6%. Trimming pared 6 bases from V and 0 bases from J, leaving 11 bases between. The germline V gene has CDR1 SNHLY and CDR2 FYNNEI. This CDR3 region has 14 residues. The sequence came from an adult in good health. The V call is TRBV2, the J call TRBJ1-1; no clear D gene. Sequencing was performed on peripheral blood, taken on day 0 of AZD1222 vaccination. CDR3 coding DNA: TGTGCCAGCAGGGTCGAGGGAGTGAACACTGAAGCTTTCTTT. Translation gives CASRVEGVNTEAFF.